The 23 T cell receptor beta chains listed next were all sequenced from one sample in a study of cytomegalovirus exposure and HLA in healthy donors. The PCR used 60 Vbeta and 13 Jbeta primers. Method: immunoSEQ multiplex PCR; TCRdb's copy keeps in-frame clones and lacks some. This table holds about 52,000 clones, around 52% found once. Material: PBMCs. Every receptor here comes from a human donor in good health.

The chain has TRBV14 and TRBJ1-1, with unresolved D. Germline CDR1 reads SGHDN; CDR2 reads FVKESK. V was trimmed by 0 bases and J by 1 base, leaving 9 bases between them. The CDR3 runs to 15 residues. The CDR3 spells CASSQDFNWNTEAFF. The DNA for the CDR3 is TGTGCCAGCAGCCAAGATTTTAACTGGAACACTGAAGCTTTCTTT.

This clone appeared a few times. The V call is TRBV11-3, the J call TRBJ2-5; 13 nucleotides agree with TRBD2. Germline V gene lookup returns CDR1 SGHNT and CDR2 YENEEA. CDR3 length: 15 amino acids. The V gene end was trimmed by 5 bases and the J gene end by 6 bases; junction bases not matched to a gene: 6. The CDR3 bases are TGTGCCAGCAGCCCCGGACTAGCGGGGGTGAAGACCCAGTACTTC. Protein product: CASSPGLAGVKTQYF.

The rearrangement links TRBV7-3 to TRBJ2-7; a weak D match, TRBD1 (5 bases). Germline assignment: CDR1 SGHTA and CDR2 FQGTGA. The CDR3 has 13 residues. Trimming took off 2 bases at V and 6 bases at J, with 11 bases between the two ends. The CDR3 protein is CASSLDPGSEQYF. The CDR3 coding sequence is TGTGCCAGCAGCTTAGACCCAGGGTCCGAGCAGTACTTC. The full variable domain, its missing parts supplied by reference TRBV7-3 and TRBJ2-7, is GAGVSQTPSNKVTEKGKYVELRCDPISGHTALYWYRQSLGQGPEFLIYFQGTGAADDSGLPNDRFFAVRPEGSVSTLKIQRTERGDSAVYLCASSLDPGSEQYFGPGTRLTVT.

This clone has just one count. The rearrangement links TRBV6-5 to TRBJ1-1; D may be TRBD1 (6 bases). V was pared by 6 bases and J by 10 bases, with 18 bases between. This CDR3 region has 13 residues. The germline CDR1 and CDR2 sequences are MNHEY and SVGAGI. The CDR3 nucleotides are TGTGCCAGCAGCAGTCAACAGGGTTCTCCAGCTTTCTTT. Its translation: CASSSQQGSPAFF.

The chain joins TRBV5-1 to TRBJ2-1; 8 bases agree with TRBD1. With 5 bases clipped from V and 7 bases from J, the junction kept 8 bases outside the gene matches. Germline CDR1 is SGHRS and CDR2 is YFSETQ. The CDR3 spans 14 residues. This CDR3 is CASRSGQGWNEQFF. The CDR3 DNA reads as TGCGCCAGCAGAAGCGGACAGGGTTGGAATGAGCAGTTCTTC.

This clone was counted between two and nine times. This chain uses TRBV15 with TRBJ2-6; D uncertain. Germline CDR1 is LNHNV and CDR2 is YYDKDF (reference sequence). This CDR3 is 13 amino acids long. The V gene lost 5 bases and the J gene lost 3 bases, with 5 bases spanning the gap. For the CDR3, the DNA is TGTGCCACCAGCCCCAATGGGGCCAACGTCCTGACTTTC. This sequence encodes CATSPNGANVLTF.

The chain links TRBV10-3 to TRBJ2-3; 8 bases line up with TRBD2. After removal of 11 bases from V and 3 bases from J, the junction contained 7 bases not matched to a gene. CDR3 length: 13 amino acids. Germline-derived CDR1 and CDR2 are ENHRY and SYGVKD. The DNA for the CDR3 is TGTGCCGCCGCTCGGGGGGGTACAGATACGCAGTATTTT. This sequence encodes CAAARGGTDTQYF.

For this clone: At the DNA level, this CDR3 is encoded by other sequences in the same sample as well. V gene TRBV9 combines with J gene TRBJ2-1; TRBD1 aligns across 9 bases. The CDR3 runs to 15 residues. Germline V lookup: CDR1 SGDLS, CDR2 YYNGEE. J lost 8 bases, V lost 3 bases, and 9 bases had no gene match. The CDR3 nucleotides read TGTGCCAGCAGCGCCAGACCGGGACAGGGACATGAGCAGTTCTTC. This translates into CASSARPGQGHEQFF.

This clone appeared a few times. The chain carries TRBV4-2 and TRBJ2-1; maybe TRBD1 (5 bases). Germline-derived CDR1 and CDR2 are LGHNA and YNFKEQ. The V end lost 1 base, the J end lost 2 bases, and 24 bases lay between the germline ends. This CDR3 contains 20 residues. The CDR3 DNA reads as TGTGCCAGCAGCCAAGGACACAGGCGCGTCCTACTCCGCCCCTACAATGAGCAGTTCTTC. It is translated as CASSQGHRRVLLRPYNEQFF.

The gene calls are TRBV30 and TRBJ1-4, with 8 bases that match TRBD1. Looked up from germline, CDR1 is GTSNPN and CDR2 is SVGIG (reference sequence). With 1 base clipped from V and 8 bases from J, the junction kept 6 bases outside the gene matches. CDR3 length: 14 residues. As DNA, the CDR3 is TGTGCCTGGAGTGGCGGAGGACAGGGAGAAAAACTGTTTTTT. Its protein is CAWSGGGQGEKLFF.

This clone has only a few counts. J is TRBJ1-4 and V is TRBV6-1, with TRBD1 identical over 11 bases. This CDR3 contains 13 residues. Unmatched junction bases numbered 5, after V lost 9 bases and J lost 8 bases. CDR1 is MNHNS and CDR2 is SASEGT in the germline V gene. The CDR3 sequence: CASTRDRGEKLFF. The CDR3 coding sequence is TGTGCCAGTACCCGGGACAGGGGGGAAAAACTGTTTTTT.

This clone has more than one count but fewer than ten. The chain recombines TRBV2 with TRBJ2-6, with D maybe TRBD2 (6 bases). This CDR3 spans 15 amino acids. The germline V gene encodes CDR1 SNHLY and CDR2 FYNNEI. Trimming shortened V by 8 bases and J by 2 bases, and 13 bases separated the two germline ends. The CDR3 DNA reads as TGTGCCAGCGCCCAAGGGGAGGCTGGGGCCAACGTCCTGACTTTC. Its protein is CASAQGEAGANVLTF.

On this clone itself: A junction end diverges from the germline sequence, so it may reflect a read error. The rearrangement joins TRBV30 to TRBJ1-2, with 7 bases that match TRBD1. The CDR3 has 14 residues. The germline gives CDR1 GTSNPN, CDR2 SVGIG (reference sequence). CDR3 sequence: CALTPNRGGGGYPF. The DNA of the CDR3 is TGTGCCCTCACACCAAACAGGGGAGGCGGTGGCTACCCCTTC.

V gene TRBV6-1 combines with J gene TRBJ2-5, with a tentative D call TRBD1 (5 bases). Germline V gene lookup returns CDR1 MNHNS and CDR2 SASEGT. The V and J ends lost 8 bases and 5 bases respectively, with 15 bases between them. This CDR3 is built from 13 residues. The CDR3 DNA follows: TGTGCCAGCGCCCGGGCAGGGCTGGAGACCCAGTACTTC. It translates to CASARAGLETQYF.

The V gene is TRBV5-1, the J gene TRBJ2-2; D possibly corresponds to TRBD2 (6 bases). The ends were cut back, 5 bases at V and 1 base at J, with 15 bases in the middle. The germline V gene has CDR1 SGHRS and CDR2 YFSETQ. There are 16 residues in the CDR3. The CDR3 loop reads CASRAGIGLNTGELFF. CDR3 sequence (DNA): TGCGCCAGCAGGGCGGGGATTGGGTTGAACACCGGGGAGCTGTTTTTT. The full variable domain, rest sourced from reference TRBV5-1 and TRBJ2-2, is KAGVTQTPRYLIKTRGQQVTLSCSPISGHRSVSWYQQTPGQGLQFLFEYFSETQRNKGNFPGRFSGRQFSNSRSEMNVSTLELGDSALYLCASRAGIGLNTGELFFGEGSRLTVL.

J is TRBJ2-5 and V is TRBV6-6, with 14 bases identical to TRBD2. The CDR3 covers 15 residues. CDR1 and CDR2 from the germline V gene are MNHNY and SVGAGI (reference sequence). Trimming cost V 6 bases and J 6 bases; bases outside gene matches: 6. The DNA for the CDR3 is TGTGCCAGCAGCCAGACTAGCGGGGGGGCCAAGACCCAGTACTTC. Translated: CASSQTSGGAKTQYF.

Details on this clone: The junction departs from germline at one end; a sequencing error may be responsible. This chain connects TRBV7-9 to TRBJ1-4; no firm D call. The germline V gene encodes CDR1 SEHNR and CDR2 FQNEAQ (reference sequence). This CDR3 region has 15 residues. The CDR3 nucleotides read TGTTCCAGCAGCTTAGGTCCAGGAACTAATGAAAAACTGTTTTTT. Translated: CSSSLGPGTNEKLFF.

Only a few counts were recorded for this clone. The chain combines TRBV7-6 with TRBJ1-1; D is ambiguous. V gave up 4 bases and J gave up 3 bases, with 9 bases separating them. CDR3 size: 13 residues. In germline, CDR1 is SGHVS, CDR2 FNYEAQ. The chain's CDR3 is CASSSRGDTEAFF. The CDR3 DNA is TGTGCCAGCAGCTCCCGGGGAGACACTGAAGCTTTCTTT.

This chain joins TRBV6-5 and TRBJ1-1; a possible D gene is TRBD1 (6 bases). This CDR3 region has 12 residues. Trimming cost V 4 bases and J 7 bases, with 10 bases left between them. The germline V gene encodes CDR1 MNHEY and CDR2 SVGAGI. Here the CDR3 DNA reads TGTGCCAGCAGTTCCGGACAGCGTGAAGCTTTCTTT. Protein sequence: CASSSGQREAFF.

This rearrangement joins TRBV27 to TRBJ1-6; no firm D call. V lost 6 bases, J lost 0 bases, and 12 bases lay in between. This CDR3 region has 16 residues. Germline V gene lookup returns CDR1 MNHEY and CDR2 SMNVEV (reference sequence). The CDR3 DNA reads as TGTGCCAGCAGCCTCGACCGGAGCTCCTATAATTCACCCCTCCACTTT. Its translation: CASSLDRSSYNSPLHF.

The chain has TRBV5-1 and TRBJ1-1, with 9 bases that match TRBD1. Trimming at V came to 4 bases and at J to 10 bases, leaving 8 bases not matched to a gene. From germline, CDR1 is SGHRS and CDR2 YFSETQ. The CDR3 consists of 13 residues. CDR3 sequence (DNA): TGCGCCAGCAGCCCACGGACAGGGGAGAGAGCTTTCTTT. It encodes CASSPRTGERAFF.

This clone was seen more than once but under ten times. This chain uses TRBV11-1 with TRBJ2-7; 10 bases are shared with TRBD1. J lost 7 bases, V lost 4 bases, and 13 bases had no gene match. The V gene's germline CDR1 is SGHAT and CDR2 FQDESV (reference sequence). CDR3 size: 16 residues. CDR3 sequence: CASSSYSGQGSWEQYF. CDR3 in DNA: TGTGCCAGCAGCTCGTATTCGGGACAGGGGAGCTGGGAGCAGTACTTC.

The genes are TRBV7-8 and TRBJ2-5; the match to TRBD2 covers 10 bases. Germline-derived CDR1 and CDR2 are SGHVS and FQNEAQ. CDR3 size: 17 residues. V shed 3 bases and J 5 bases; nucleotides not matched to a gene: 12. The CDR3 coding sequence is TGTGCCAGCAGCTTGGTGAGAGCGGGGGGGCTTGGGGAGACCCAGTACTTC. Protein: CASSLVRAGGLGETQYF.